These 10 T cell receptor beta chains were sequenced from one sample in a study of T cell repertoires in cytomegalovirus infection (dated 2019 in TCRdb). These TCRs' antigens remain unknown. This sample's treatment or condition label indicates: in vitro stimulation with specific CMV peptide epitopes to enrich CMV-specific T cells. Sequencing instrument: Illumina HiSeq 1500. TCRdb reprocessed the public reads (quality trimming at Q25 with fastp, clone calling with MiXCR) and kept in-frame beta chains. Each CDR3 protein gets just one entry, which takes the most common genes and DNA from the rows behind it. This sample gives 680,000 or so distinct CDR3 sequences in total; around 30% of them show up just once. The ten top clones hold roughly 18% of the sample. The sample consisted of cultured PBMCs, taken from culture after CMV antigen stimulation. The receptor source for this set is a human donor in good health (CMV status not recorded). Some clones in this sample may be carry-over from other donors' samples.

V is TRBV12-3 or TRBV12-4 and J is TRBJ2-4, with D possibly being TRBD1 (5 bases). V lost 0 bases and J 9 bases, leaving 9 bases between the germline ends. The CDR3 runs 13 residues. CDR3 DNA: TGTGCCAGCAGTTTAGCCAGGGTTGGCATTCAGTACTTC. Residues: CASSLARVGIQYF.

The CDR3 coding sequence is TGTGCCAGCAGCCAGGGTTCCTCCTGGGCTTACGAGCAGTACTTC. Translating it yields CASSQGSSWAYEQYF. The chain joins TRBV7-2 to TRBJ2-7; possibly TRBD1 for D (5 bases). Per the germline V gene, CDR1 is SGHTA and CDR2 is FQGNSA. The CDR3 runs 15 residues. V lost 5 bases, J lost 4 bases, and 18 bases lay in between.

The chain couples TRBV4-1 to TRBJ1-1; TRBD1 agrees at 10 bases. The V segment lost 1 base and the J segment 7 bases; nucleotides outside the gene matches: 9. The CDR3 runs to 16 residues. Germline values: CDR1 MGHRA, CDR2 YSYEKL. DNA of the CDR3: TGCGCCAGCAGCCAAGGGGGAGACAGGGGGCGAGGTGAAGCTTTCTTT. Its translation is CASSQGGDRGRGEAFF.

The table lists this clonotype with a few counts. The V gene is TRBV20-1, the J gene TRBJ2-3; unclear D gene. Germline V gene lookup returns CDR1 DFQATT and CDR2 SNEGSKA (reference sequence). The CDR3 has 15 residues. V was shortened by 0 bases and J by 2 bases, with 12 bases between the two germline ends. The CDR3 here is CSAREFRLLTDTQYF. The CDR3 nucleotides read TGCAGTGCTAGAGAGTTCAGGTTACTCACAGATACGCAGTATTTT.

This clonotype was recorded a few times. The V gene is TRBV6-2 or TRBV6-3, the J gene TRBJ2-3; D is unclear. Germline CDR1 reads MNHEY; CDR2 reads SVGEGT. Trimming stripped 6 bases from V and 6 bases from J, with 16 bases between. The CDR3 contains 14 residues. CDR3 DNA sequence: TGTGCCAGCAGGCTCCAGCCCTACGCGGATACGCAGTATTTT. Its translation: CASRLQPYADTQYF.

This clonotype was seen ten or more times. One end of the junction varies from germline; a read error may be responsible. V gene TRBV12-3 or TRBV12-4 combines with J gene TRBJ2-5; 9 positions match TRBD1. The CDR3 extends over 15 amino acids. Here the CDR3 DNA reads TGTGCCAGCAGCTTAGGGACAGGGTACCAAGAGACCCAGTACTTC. Amino acids: CASSLGTGYQETQYF.

This clonotype was picked up a small number of times. The rearrangement uses TRBV15 and TRBJ1-3; D perhaps matches TRBD1 (5 bases). CDR3 size: 13 residues. The germline V gene encodes CDR1 LNHNV and CDR2 YYDKDF (reference sequence). V shed 0 bases and J shed 16 bases, with 16 bases lying between them. The CDR3 protein is CATSREDDTGPYF. The CDR3 nucleotides are TGTGCCACCAGCAGAGAGGATGACACAGGTCCCTATTTT.

This clonotype was detected only a few times. V gene TRBV28 combines with J gene TRBJ2-5, with D tentatively TRBD1 (6 bases). Looked up from germline, CDR1 is MDHEN and CDR2 is SYDVKM. The CDR3 contains 14 residues. Trimming removed 3 bases from V and 9 bases from J, with 17 bases in between. The CDR3 bases are TGTGCCAGCAGTTTCGCCGGGACAAGGACGGCCCAGTACTTC. This sequence encodes CASSFAGTRTAQYF. The complete variable domain, with remaining parts taken from reference TRBV28 and TRBJ2-5, reads DVKVTQSSRYLVKRTGEKVFLECVQDMDHENMFWYRQDPGLGLRLIYFSYDVKMKEKGDIPEGYSVSREKKERFSLILESASTNQTSMYLCASSFAGTRTAQYFGPGTRLLVL.

The chain links TRBV19 to TRBJ1-2; no reliable D call. V gave up 3 bases and J gave up 4 bases, with 9 bases separating them. From germline, CDR1 is LNHDA and CDR2 SQIVND (reference sequence). The CDR3 is 13 amino acids. The CDR3 is CASSIEQTYGYTF. Here the CDR3 DNA reads TGTGCCAGTAGTATCGAGCAGACCTATGGCTACACCTTC.

The chain combines TRBV7-2 with TRBJ1-2; D is ambiguous. The CDR3 covers 12 residues. Germline V lookup: CDR1 SGHTA, CDR2 FQGNSA. The V and J ends lost 5 bases and 3 bases respectively, with 7 bases between them. CDR3 amino acids: CASSLMDYGYTF. CDR3 DNA sequence: TGTGCCAGCAGCCTGATGGACTATGGCTACACCTTC.